Below, 28 T cell receptor beta chains from the same sample are listed, as sequenced in a study of blood T cell repertoires in COVID-19. Here immunoSEQ multiplex PCR was the method, and the copy in TCRdb shows in-frame clones only, minus some. This sample yields about 210,000 clones, of which 80% are seen a single time; about 6.9% belongs to the top ten. The sequenced sample was peripheral blood. All receptors come from a man aged 60 to 75 with acute or convalescent COVID-19.

V and J are TRBV23-1 and TRBJ1-2; D may be TRBD1 (5 bases). TRBV23-1 falls under the ORF class, with uncertain function. V gave up 0 bases and J gave up 1 base, with 9 bases separating them. The CDR3 loop spans 15 amino acids. The chain's CDR3 is CASSQSPDNNYGYTF. CDR3 sequence (DNA): TGCGCCAGCAGTCAATCGCCGGACAATAACTATGGCTACACCTTC.

The rearrangement uses TRBV3-1 (or the pseudogene TRBV3-2) and TRBJ2-5, with 10 bases matching TRBD2. Germline V CDR1 and CDR2: LGHDT, YNNKEL (reference sequence). Germline trimming cut 4 bases from V and 5 bases from J; bases unmatched to any gene: 10. This CDR3 contains 16 residues. For the CDR3, the DNA is TGTGCCAGCAGCCTGGTAGCGGGAGGCTCACTGGAGACCCAGTACTTC. It is translated as CASSLVAGGSLETQYF.

The V gene is TRBV5-1, the J gene TRBJ2-7; 7 nucleotides line up with TRBD1. The CDR3 has 15 residues. V shed 4 bases, J shed 0 bases, and the junction held 7 bases outside the gene matches. The V gene's germline CDR1 is SGHRS and CDR2 YFSETQ. CDR3 DNA sequence: TGCGCCAGCAGCACAGGGGACAGTAGCTCCTACGAGCAGTACTTC. Its protein is CASSTGDSSSYEQYF.

The V and J genes are TRBV12-5 and TRBJ2-7, with no clear D. Trimming pared 1 base from V and 7 bases from J, leaving 11 bases between. This CDR3 contains 13 residues. Germline CDR1 and CDR2: LGHNT and FRNRAP. The CDR3 bases are TGTGCTAGTGGTTTGGGTCCGATCAGTGAGCAGTACTTC. Translated: CASGLGPISEQYF.

J is TRBJ2-2 and V is TRBV29-1, with D hard to call. CDR1 SQVTM and CDR2 ANQGSEA come from the germline V gene. CDR3 length: 14 residues. V was shortened by 7 bases and J by 1 base, with 13 bases between the two germline ends. CDR3 coding DNA: TGCAGCGCAAACGAGCCAGGGAACACCGGGGAGCTGTTTTTT. Its translation: CSANEPGNTGELFF.

The chain employs TRBV24-1 and TRBJ2-3, with 7 nucleotides matching TRBD1. Per germline, CDR1 KGHDR and CDR2 SFDVKD. The CDR3 is 14 residues long. Trimming cost V 6 bases and J 7 bases; bases outside gene matches: 9. CDR3 DNA: TGTGCCACCAGTCTGAAGGGGGCTTTTAATACGCAGTATTTT. This sequence encodes CATSLKGAFNTQYF.

The rearrangement joins TRBV19 to TRBJ2-1; 10 positions match TRBD2. After removal of 10 bases from V and 7 bases from J, the junction contained 7 bases not matched to a gene. The germline gives CDR1 LNHDA, CDR2 SQIVND (reference sequence). CDR3 length: 13 residues. The CDR3 bases are TGTGCCACCTCTAGCGGGAGTGGTAATGAGCAGTTCTTC. Its protein product is CATSSGSGNEQFF.

The chain uses TRBV9 and TRBJ2-5; 10 bases align to TRBD1. V dropped 0 bases and J dropped 3; count of bases not matched to a gene: 5. Per germline, CDR1 SGDLS and CDR2 YYNGEE. The CDR3 totals 16 residues. DNA of the CDR3: TGTGCCAGCAGCGTAGAGGACAGGGGGAATAAAGAGACCCAGTACTTC. Amino acid sequence: CASSVEDRGNKETQYF.

The chain has TRBV5-1 and TRBJ1-2; D gene unclear. Germline-derived CDR1 and CDR2 are SGHRS and YFSETQ. The CDR3 runs to 15 residues. Between the trimmed V and J ends, which lost 1 base and 5 bases, there was a span of 15 bases. This CDR3 reads CASSLTAGPSYGYTF. The CDR3 bases are TGCGCCAGCAGCTTGACAGCAGGTCCCTCTTATGGCTACACCTTC. The entire variable domain, with the rest obtained from reference TRBV5-1 and TRBJ1-2, is as follows: KAGVTQTPRYLIKTRGQQVTLSCSPISGHRSVSWYQQTPGQGLQFLFEYFSETQRNKGNFPGRFSGRQFSNSRSEMNVSTLELGDSALYLCASSLTAGPSYGYTFGSGTRLTVV.

This clone was counted a few times. V usage is TRBV5-1 and J usage is TRBJ2-7; D may be TRBD1 (7 bases). The CDR3 spans 16 residues. Germline lookup yields CDR1 SGHRS and CDR2 YFSETQ. Trimming left V 1 base short and J 2 bases short, with 16 bases between. The CDR3 region is CASSLTGASVTYEQYF. The DNA of the CDR3 is TGCGCCAGCAGCTTGACAGGGGCTAGCGTGACCTACGAGCAGTACTTC.

This chain uses TRBV6-2 or TRBV6-3 with TRBJ2-7, with D uncertain. Germline-derived CDR1 and CDR2 are MNHEY and SVGEGT. The V gene lost 6 bases and the J gene lost 0 bases, with 18 bases spanning the gap. The CDR3 has 16 amino acids. CDR3 bases: TGTGCCAGCAGCCCTGGAGTGAGCTTGAGCTCCTACGAGCAGTACTTC. This codes for CASSPGVSLSSYEQYF.

The chain is built from TRBV12-5 and TRBJ2-1; D call uncertain. This CDR3 region has 12 residues. Germline CDR1 LGHNT, CDR2 FRNRAP. V was cut by 4 bases and J by 5 bases, with 6 bases left in between. The DNA for the CDR3 is TGTGCTAGTGGTTCCAACAACAATGAGCAGTTCTTC. Translating it yields CASGSNNNEQFF.

The J gene is TRBJ1-2, the V gene TRBV7-8; the D gene is possibly TRBD1 (5 bases). The germline V and J ends were trimmed by 5 bases and 2 bases, with 12 bases remaining between them. The V gene's germline CDR1 is SGHVS and CDR2 FQNEAQ. The CDR3 extends over 14 amino acids. CDR3 amino acids: CASSQPTENYGYTF. The CDR3 DNA sequence: TGTGCCAGCAGCCAACCGACAGAGAACTATGGCTACACCTTC.

V gene TRBV6-5 combines with J gene TRBJ1-6; 11 nucleotides agree with TRBD1. CDR3 size: 14 residues. The trim removed 10 bases at V and 7 bases at J, leaving 6 bases unmatched. Germline CDR1 and CDR2: MNHEY and SVGAGI. The CDR3 DNA sequence: TGTGCCACCCGGACAGGGGGCGGCAATTCACCCCTCCACTTT. Translated, it gives CATRTGGGNSPLHF.

The rearrangement links TRBV2 to TRBJ1-2, with 8 bases that match TRBD1. This CDR3 has 14 residues. The junction had 6 bases not matched to a gene; V was cut back by 6 bases and J by 3 bases. Germline V gene sequence: CDR1 SNHLY, CDR2 FYNNEI. CDR3: CASSLTGDDYGYTF. CDR3 DNA sequence: TGTGCCAGCAGCTTGACAGGGGACGACTATGGCTACACCTTC.

The rearrangement joins TRBV6-2 or TRBV6-3 to TRBJ1-2; TRBD1 aligns across 7 bases. The V and J ends lost 0 bases and 4 bases, in that order; junction bases with no gene match: 5. The CDR3 runs to 15 residues. Germline V gene sequence: CDR1 MNHEY, CDR2 SVGEGT. In DNA, the CDR3 is TGTGCCAGCAGTTACTCTGGGACAGCATCCTATGGCTACACCTTC. Its protein is CASSYSGTASYGYTF.

The chain employs TRBV7-2 and TRBJ2-3, with 9 nucleotides matching TRBD2. Germline values: CDR1 SGHTA, CDR2 FQGNSA. The CDR3 runs 16 residues. The trim removed 6 bases at V and 2 bases at J, leaving 9 bases unmatched. CDR3 sequence reads: CASSKLAGALTDTQYF. The CDR3 nucleotides read TGTGCCAGCAGTAAACTAGCGGGCGCTCTCACAGATACGCAGTATTTT.

The chain uses TRBV7-2 and TRBJ1-6, with unresolved D. CDR1 and CDR2 (germline): SGHTA, FQGNSA. The V end was cut by 8 bases, the J end by 4 bases, with 12 bases between. The CDR3 has 14 residues. CDR3 sequence reads: CASAPESYNSPLHF. In nucleotides, the CDR3 is TGTGCCAGCGCCCCCGAGAGTTATAATTCACCCCTCCACTTT.

The DNA of the CDR3 is TGCAGTGCTAGTCAGCGGGGGGTGTCGATTACGCAGTATTTT. Protein sequence: CSASQRGVSITQYF. The chain links TRBV20-1 to TRBJ2-3; TRBD2 matches 9 bases. CDR1 and CDR2 from the germline V gene are DFQATT and SNEGSKA (reference sequence). This CDR3 is built from 14 residues. J was trimmed by 8 bases and V by 3 bases; bases with no gene match: 9.

The chain couples TRBV4-3 to TRBJ2-7, with 11 nucleotides matching TRBD2. J gave up 5 bases and V 0 bases, and 12 bases lay outside the gene matches. In germline, CDR1 is LGHNA, CDR2 YSLEER. This CDR3 has 18 residues. The CDR3 coding sequence is TGCGCCAGCAGCCAAGATCCCCCCCGACTAGCGGGGAGAAACGAGCAGTACTTC. Its translation is CASSQDPPRLAGRNEQYF.

The chain recombines TRBV7-2 with TRBJ2-4, with 10 bases lining up with TRBD2. Germline V gene sequence: CDR1 SGHTA, CDR2 FQGNSA. V was clipped by 6 bases and J by 5 bases; unmatched bases: 10. This CDR3 is 16 amino acids long. This CDR3 reads CASSYLLAGYENIQYF. In DNA, the CDR3 is TGTGCCAGCAGTTATTTACTAGCGGGGTACGAAAACATTCAGTACTTC.

The rearrangement links TRBV5-1 to TRBJ2-5, with 7 nucleotides matching TRBD2. Germline CDR1 reads SGHRS; CDR2 reads YFSETQ. This CDR3 is built from 15 residues. V lost 2 bases to trimming and J lost 5 bases; unmatched junction nucleotides: 9. The CDR3 here is CASSLFLGGLETQYF. As DNA, the CDR3 is TGCGCCAGCAGCTTATTTCTGGGAGGGTTGGAGACCCAGTACTTC.

This clone came up once. This chain links TRBV9 with TRBJ2-5; perhaps TRBD2 as D (7 bases). CDR1 is SGDLS and CDR2 is YYNGEE in the germline V gene. V lost 10 bases, J lost 1 base, and 20 bases lay in between. This CDR3 region has 15 residues. In DNA, the CDR3 is TGTGCCCGCCGGCGAGGGGGGGGCCTCCAAGAGACCCAGTACTTC. Residues: CARRRGGGLQETQYF.

This chain joins TRBV4-2 and TRBJ2-1; D not resolved. Trimming removed 6 bases from V and 0 bases from J, with 12 bases in between. Germline assignment: CDR1 LGHNA and CDR2 YNFKEQ. CDR3 size: 15 residues. CDR3 region: CASSPLISSYNEQFF. DNA of the CDR3: TGTGCCAGCAGTCCACTCATAAGCTCCTACAATGAGCAGTTCTTC.

In DNA form, the CDR3 reads TGTGCCAGCAGTGCCCTAGCGGGGGGGCTCGGCAATGAGCAGTTCTTC. Its translation is CASSALAGGLGNEQFF. This chain links TRBV5-4 with TRBJ2-1; TRBD2 agrees at 12 bases. V dropped 5 bases and J dropped 6; count of bases not matched to a gene: 9. CDR3 length equals 16 residues. Germline CDR1 and CDR2: SGHNT and YYREEE (reference sequence).

V gene TRBV15 combines with J gene TRBJ2-1; D gene uncertain. V was shortened by 0 bases and J by 12 bases, with 9 bases between the two germline ends. This CDR3 has 12 residues. From germline, CDR1 is LNHNV and CDR2 YYDKDF (reference sequence). In nucleotides, the CDR3 is TGTGCCACCAGCAGAGAGGAAGGCGGGCAGTTCTTC. Encoded protein: CATSREEGGQFF.

The rearrangement uses TRBV5-1 and TRBJ2-3; 10 bases agree with TRBD2. The length of the CDR3 is 17 residues. V was clipped by 0 bases and J by 0 bases; unmatched bases: 4. The V gene's germline CDR1 is SGHRS and CDR2 YFSETQ. CDR3 DNA: TGCGCCAGCAGCTTGGACCGGACTAGCGGTAGCACAGATACGCAGTATTTT. Residues: CASSLDRTSGSTDTQYF.

The chain joins TRBV24-1 to TRBJ2-5; D is possibly TRBD2 (7 bases). Germline-derived CDR1 and CDR2 are KGHDR and SFDVKD. V lost 6 bases and J lost 10, with 11 bases in between. This CDR3 region has 11 residues. CDR3 region: CATSRGGDQYF. CDR3 nucleotide sequence: TGTGCCACCAGTCGAGGGGGGGACCAGTACTTC.